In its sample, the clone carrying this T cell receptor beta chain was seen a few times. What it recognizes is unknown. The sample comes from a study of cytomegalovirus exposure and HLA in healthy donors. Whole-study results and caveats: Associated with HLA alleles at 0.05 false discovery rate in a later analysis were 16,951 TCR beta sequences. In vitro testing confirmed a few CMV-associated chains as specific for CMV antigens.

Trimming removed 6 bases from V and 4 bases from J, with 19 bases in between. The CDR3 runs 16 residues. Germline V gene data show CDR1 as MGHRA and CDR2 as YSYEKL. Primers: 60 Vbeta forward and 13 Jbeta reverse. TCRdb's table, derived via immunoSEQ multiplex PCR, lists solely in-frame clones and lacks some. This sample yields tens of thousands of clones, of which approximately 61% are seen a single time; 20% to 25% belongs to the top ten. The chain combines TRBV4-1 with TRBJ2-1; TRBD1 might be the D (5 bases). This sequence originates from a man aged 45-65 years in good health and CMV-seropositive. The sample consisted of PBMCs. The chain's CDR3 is CASRGSIRTTYNEQFF. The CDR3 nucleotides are TGCGCCAGCAGAGGGTCCATCCGGACAACGTACAATGAGCAGTTCTTC.